This TCR beta chain was captured by sequencing in a study of cytomegalovirus exposure and HLA in healthy donors. Both 60 Vbeta primers and 13 Jbeta primers went into the PCR. How the authors handled the data: In a later analysis, some 80 million unique TCR beta chains included roughly 11 million shared by two or more donors. The protocol was immunoSEQ multiplex PCR, while the TCRdb copy is restricted to in-frame clones and leaves out a portion. The D gene and trimming were derived from the DNA, and the V and J assignments and clone size from that table. This table holds more than 150,000 clones, approximately 85% found once. The CDR3 sequence is 14 residues long. Trimming removed 3 bases at V and 4 bases at J, with 10 bases between. Per the germline V gene, CDR1 is MDHEN and CDR2 is SYDVKM. Study results and caveats: Compared with the approximately 680-donor mean, an Asian-associated ancestry cluster reportedly had fewer N-insertions, according to a later analysis.

In the case of this clone: The antigen remains unidentified.

Sequencing was done on a sample of PBMCs. This clonotype was obtained from a woman aged 18-29 years in good health and CMV-seronegative. The chain has TRBV28 and TRBJ1-5; D is undetermined. The CDR3 is CASSLGSGNQPQHF. The CDR3 DNA reads as TGTGCCAGCAGTTTGGGGTCGGGGAATCAGCCCCAGCATTTT. Drawing the rest from reference TRBV28 and TRBJ1-5, the complete variable domain is DVKVTQSSRYLVKRTGEKVFLECVQDMDHENMFWYRQDPGLGLRLIYFSYDVKMKEKGDIPEGYSVSREKKERFSLILESASTNQTSMYLCASSLGSGNQPQHFGDGTRLSIL.